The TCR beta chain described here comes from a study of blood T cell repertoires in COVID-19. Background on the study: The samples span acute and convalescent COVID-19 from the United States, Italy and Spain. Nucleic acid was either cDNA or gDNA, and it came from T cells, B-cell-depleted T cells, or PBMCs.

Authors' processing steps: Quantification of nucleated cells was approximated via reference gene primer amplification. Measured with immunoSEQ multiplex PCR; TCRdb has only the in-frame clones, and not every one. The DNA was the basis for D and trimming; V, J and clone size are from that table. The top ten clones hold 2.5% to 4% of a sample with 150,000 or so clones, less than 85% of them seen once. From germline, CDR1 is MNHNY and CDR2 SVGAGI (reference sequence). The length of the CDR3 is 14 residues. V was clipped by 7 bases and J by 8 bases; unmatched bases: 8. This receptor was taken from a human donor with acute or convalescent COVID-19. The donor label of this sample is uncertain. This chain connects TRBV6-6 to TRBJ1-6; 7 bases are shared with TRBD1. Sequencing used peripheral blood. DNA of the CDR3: TGTGCCAGCAACCTACAGGGGAGTGATTCACCCCTCCACTTT. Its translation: CASNLQGSDSPLHF.